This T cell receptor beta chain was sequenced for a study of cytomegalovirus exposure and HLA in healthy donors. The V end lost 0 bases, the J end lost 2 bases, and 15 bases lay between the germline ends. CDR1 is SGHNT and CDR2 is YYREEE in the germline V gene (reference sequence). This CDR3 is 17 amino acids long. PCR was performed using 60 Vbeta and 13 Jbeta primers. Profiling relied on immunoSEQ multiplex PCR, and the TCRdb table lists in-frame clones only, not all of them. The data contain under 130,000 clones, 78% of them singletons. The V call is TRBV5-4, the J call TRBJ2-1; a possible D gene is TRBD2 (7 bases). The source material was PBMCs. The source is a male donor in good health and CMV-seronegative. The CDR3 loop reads CASSLEQGGRAYNEQFF. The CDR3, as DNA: TGTGCCAGCAGCTTGGAACAGGGAGGGAGGGCCTACAATGAGCAGTTCTTC.